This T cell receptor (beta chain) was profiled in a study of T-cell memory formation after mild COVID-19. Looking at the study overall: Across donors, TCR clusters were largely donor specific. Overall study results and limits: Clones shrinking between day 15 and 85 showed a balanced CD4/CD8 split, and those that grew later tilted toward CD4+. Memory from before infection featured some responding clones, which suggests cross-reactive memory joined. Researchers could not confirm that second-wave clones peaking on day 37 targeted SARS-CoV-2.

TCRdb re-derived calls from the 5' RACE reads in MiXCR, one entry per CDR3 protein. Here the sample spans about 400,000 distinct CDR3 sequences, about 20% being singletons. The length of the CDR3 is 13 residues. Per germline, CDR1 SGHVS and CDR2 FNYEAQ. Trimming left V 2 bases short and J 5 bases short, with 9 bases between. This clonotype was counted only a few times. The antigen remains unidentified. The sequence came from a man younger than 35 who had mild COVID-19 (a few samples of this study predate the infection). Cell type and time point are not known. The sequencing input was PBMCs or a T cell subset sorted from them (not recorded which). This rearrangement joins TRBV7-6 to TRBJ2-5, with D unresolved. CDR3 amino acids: CASSLLGRETQYF. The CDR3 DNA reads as TGTGCCAGCAGCTTATTAGGTCGTGAGACCCAGTACTTC.